This paragraph reports one T cell receptor (beta chain). This specimen belongs to a study of blood T cell repertoires in COVID-19. Across the study: Nucleic acid was either cDNA or gDNA, and it came from T cells, B-cell-depleted T cells, or PBMCs.

The V gene lost 6 bases and the J gene lost 0 bases, with 12 bases spanning the gap. Per the germline V gene, CDR1 is MNHEY and CDR2 is SMNVEV (reference sequence). This CDR3 spans 15 amino acids. In the authors' methods: Reference gene primer amplification in the assay estimated nucleated cell counts. Repertoires were generated with immunoSEQ multiplex PCR, while TCRdb's copy carries only in-frame clones and drops some. For V, J and clone size, that table is used; D and trimming come from the DNA. In the table there are some 210,000 clones, approximately 82% of which are singletons. V usage is TRBV27 and J usage is TRBJ1-5, with TRBD1 as a possible D gene (5 bases). This TCR was sampled from a woman between 40 and 55 years old with acute or convalescent COVID-19. Sequenced input: peripheral blood. The CDR3, as DNA: TGTGCCAGCAGACAGACAGAATATAGCAATCAGCCCCAGCATTTT. Its translation: CASRQTEYSNQPQHF.